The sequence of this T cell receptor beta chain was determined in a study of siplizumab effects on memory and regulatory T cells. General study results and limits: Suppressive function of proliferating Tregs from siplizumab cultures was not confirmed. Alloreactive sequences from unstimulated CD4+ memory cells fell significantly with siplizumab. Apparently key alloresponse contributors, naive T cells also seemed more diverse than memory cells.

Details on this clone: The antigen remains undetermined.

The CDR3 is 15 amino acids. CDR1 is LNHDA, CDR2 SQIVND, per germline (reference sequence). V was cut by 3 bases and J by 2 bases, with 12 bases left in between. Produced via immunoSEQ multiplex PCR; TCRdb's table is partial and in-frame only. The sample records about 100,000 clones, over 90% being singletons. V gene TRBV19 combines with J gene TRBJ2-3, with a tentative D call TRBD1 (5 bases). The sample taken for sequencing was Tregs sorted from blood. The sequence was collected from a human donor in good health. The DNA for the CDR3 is TGTGCCAGTAGTATCGCAGGGTGGGCCACAGATACGCAGTATTTT. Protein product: CASSIAGWATDTQYF.